One and the same sample provided the 8 T cell receptor beta chains below, sequenced in a study of a mutant IDH1 vaccine in newly diagnosed glioma. Produced via immunoSEQ multiplex PCR; TCRdb's table is partial and in-frame only. Here the sample spans some 87,000 clones, around three quarters being singletons. Time point noted: baseline, week 1 (first vaccination visit). Indicated treatment: pre-vaccination baseline after standard-of-care therapy. The material sequenced was PBMCs, taken from a glioma patient treated with radiotherapy, temozolomide or both. The receptors come from a man aged 35 to 55 with glioma.

The chain has TRBV19 and TRBJ1-4; 8 bases map to TRBD1. The V gene end was trimmed by 4 bases and the J gene end by 5 bases; junction bases not matched to a gene: 6. The CDR3 is made up of 15 amino acids. Germline V gene data show CDR1 as LNHDA and CDR2 as SQIVND (reference sequence). CDR3 in amino acids: CASSTRQGPNEKLFF. CDR3 in DNA: TGTGCCAGTAGTACGAGACAGGGGCCGAATGAAAAACTGTTTTTT.

The chain recombines TRBV4-2 with TRBJ2-1, with 8 bases lining up with TRBD1. J lost 4 bases, V lost 3 bases, and 8 bases had no gene match. The CDR3 is 16 amino acids. Germline lookup yields CDR1 LGHNA and CDR2 YNFKEQ. In DNA, the CDR3 is TGTGCCAGCAGCCACACAGGGGGGCTCGTTTACAATGAGCAGTTCTTC. Protein product: CASSHTGGLVYNEQFF.

The chain has TRBV5-6 and TRBJ2-6, with 7 bases matching TRBD1. From germline, CDR1 is SGHDT and CDR2 YYEEEE. CDR3 length: 18 amino acids. Trimming at V came to 2 bases and at J to 0 bases, leaving 8 bases not matched to a gene. CDR3 in amino acids: CASSFPTGLSSGANVLTF. CDR3 DNA sequence: TGTGCCAGCAGCTTCCCGACAGGGTTGAGCTCTGGGGCCAACGTCCTGACTTTC.

This rearrangement joins TRBV29-1 to TRBJ2-5; D possibly corresponds to TRBD1 (6 bases). From germline, CDR1 is SQVTM and CDR2 ANQGSEA. The CDR3 consists of 13 residues. V lost 4 bases, J lost 6 bases, and 15 bases lay in between. CDR3 residues: CSVGRQGMKTQYF. CDR3 DNA sequence: TGCAGCGTTGGGCGGCAGGGGATGAAGACCCAGTACTTC.

CDR3 DNA sequence: TGTGCCAGCATTTTAACAGGGGGCGGCAATCAGCCCCAGCATTTT. Protein: CASILTGGGNQPQHF. The rearrangement uses TRBV6-1 and TRBJ1-5; 9 bases are a match to TRBD1. Germline V CDR1 and CDR2: MNHNS, SASEGT. The CDR3 contains 15 residues. V was clipped by 7 bases and J by 2 bases; unmatched bases: 6.

This chain joins TRBV25-1 and TRBJ2-7; D is unresolved. CDR1 and CDR2 from the germline V gene are MGHDK and SYGVNS. The V end lost 5 bases, the J end lost 3 bases, and 14 bases lay between the germline ends. The CDR3 extends over 14 amino acids. In DNA, the CDR3 is TGTGCCAGCAGTCAATTCCAGTACTGCTACGAGCAGTACTTC. Translating gives CASSQFQYCYEQYF.

The V and J genes are TRBV7-2 and TRBJ2-6, with 12 bases identical to TRBD1. The CDR3 is 17 residues long. The J segment lost 4 bases and the V segment lost 3 bases, leaving 4 bases of the junction unmatched. CDR1 and CDR2 from the germline V gene are SGHTA and FQGNSA. The CDR3 coding sequence is TGTGCCAGCAGCTTGGGACAGGGGGCGCCCGGGGCCAACGTCCTGACTTTC. This gives the protein CASSLGQGAPGANVLTF.

The V call is TRBV5-4, the J call TRBJ1-2; maybe TRBD1 (5 bases). The CDR3 totals 15 residues. Germline-derived CDR1 and CDR2 are SGHNT and YYREEE (reference sequence). V lost 0 bases and J 2 bases, leaving 11 bases between the germline ends. DNA for the CDR3: TGTGCCAGCAGCTTGGGACAGATCAACAACTATGGCTACACCTTC. Its protein product is CASSLGQINNYGYTF.